Each of the 30 T cell receptor beta chains below was sequenced from the same sample in a study of tumor-infiltrating lymphocytes in oesophageal squamous cell carcinoma listed by TCRdb under 2016. The protocol used for the library was PCR. These reads were obtained on an Illumina HiSeq 1500. TCRdb reran the public reads through fastp at Q25 and MiXCR, keeping productive beta chains. When rows share a CDR3 protein, they turn into one entry using the most common DNA and genes. The sample table shows about 11,000 distinct CDR3 sequences, and 40% to 60% are seen once. The ten largest make up around 17% of the sample. The sequenced sample was esophageal tumor tissue. The source of these receptors is a female donor with esophageal squamous cell carcinoma.

V is TRBV30 and J is TRBJ2-4; D might be TRBD1 (6 bases). The assigned J gene may be wrong: the sequence end matches TRBJ2-7 better. The germline V gene encodes CDR1 GTSNPN and CDR2 SVGIG (reference sequence). The CDR3 consists of 13 residues. The CDR3 DNA reads TGTGCCTGGAGTAATGGACAGCCCTACGAGCAGTACTTC. Translating gives CAWSNGQPYEQYF.

V is TRBV5-1 and J is TRBJ2-3; D might be TRBD2 (6 bases). This CDR3 has 13 amino acids. Germline V lookup: CDR1 SGHRS, CDR2 YFSETQ. Trimming took off 4 bases at V and 4 bases at J, with 10 bases between the two ends. CDR3 in DNA: TGCGCCAGCAGCCCCTGGGACTCAGATACGCAGTATTTT. The encoded protein is CASSPWDSDTQYF.

This clonotype occurred a few times. J is TRBJ1-3 and V is TRBV19; D is perhaps TRBD1 (6 bases). The V and J ends lost 6 bases and 0 bases respectively, with 12 bases between them. CDR1 is LNHDA, CDR2 SQIVND, per germline (reference sequence). The CDR3 has 15 residues. CDR3 DNA: TGTGCCAGTAGGAGGGACACCAACTCTGGAAACACCATATATTTT. Translating gives CASRRDTNSGNTIYF.

This clonotype was observed a handful of times. This rearrangement joins TRBV19 to TRBJ2-6; 9 positions match TRBD1. Matching the DNA end better, TRBJ2-5 makes the J call doubtful. CDR3 size: 13 residues. The germline CDR1 and CDR2 sequences are LNHDA and SQIVND (reference sequence). CDR3 protein: CASSMTGGETQYF. For the CDR3, the DNA is TGTGCCAGTAGTATGACAGGGGGGGAGACCCAGTACTTC.

Remarks on this clonotype: As the CDR3 is not closed by the conserved phenylalanine or tryptophan, this likely results from a read error. No DNA is shown, since the ends of the CDR3 on it are uncertain; the CDR3 is the one TCRdb lists. This chain links TRBV7-2 with TRBJ2-1; the table's TRBD1 call for D was not verified on the DNA. Per germline, CDR1 SGHTA and CDR2 FQGNSA. With termini counted, the CDR3 has 8 amino acids. CDR3 amino acids: CASSPRTG.

This clonotype has only one observation. Since no conserved phenylalanine or tryptophan closes the CDR3, a read error is the likely cause. It is unclear where the CDR3 begins or ends on the DNA, so no DNA is shown, and the CDR3 is as TCRdb lists it. The gene calls are TRBV12-3 or TRBV12-4 and TRBJ1-1; TRBD1 was called by the table and not checked on the DNA. The CDR3 has 17 amino acids, counting both end residues. CDR3 protein: CASSDRGRGGYTFGSGQ.

The chain carries TRBV27 and TRBJ2-1; the D gene could be TRBD1 or TRBD2 (5 bases each). The J call is doubtful: the DNA matches TRBJ2-7 better. The CDR3 is 13 amino acids. The germline gives CDR1 MNHEY, CDR2 SMNVEV (reference sequence). CDR3 sequence reads: CASRGAGRNEQYF. CDR3 DNA: TGTGCCAGCCGGGGAGCAGGGAGAAACGAGCAGTACTTC.

This clonotype has more than one count but fewer than ten. The chain recombines TRBV18 with TRBJ1-5; tentatively, D is TRBD1 (6 bases). CDR1 is KGHSH, CDR2 LQKENI, per germline. Deletions cut 5 bases from V and 3 bases from J, with 14 bases between. This CDR3 spans 15 amino acids. The CDR3 sequence: CASSKSDRLNQPQHF. CDR3 in DNA: TGTGCCAGCTCAAAATCGGACAGACTCAATCAGCCCCAGCATTTT. The entire variable domain, with the rest obtained from reference TRBV18 and TRBJ1-5, is as follows: NAGVMQNPRHLVRRRGQEARLRCSPMKGHSHVYWYRQLPEEGLKFMVYLQKENIIDESGMPKERFSAEFPKEGPSILRIQQVVRGDSAAYFCASSKSDRLNQPQHFGDGTRLSIL.

In this sample, this clonotype turned up a few times. This sequence joins TRBV28 and TRBJ2-5; maybe TRBD2 (5 bases). The V gene's germline CDR1 is MDHEN and CDR2 SYDVKM. Trimming took 7 bases from V and 0 from J, leaving 6 bases between them. The CDR3 sequence is 12 residues long. For the CDR3, the DNA is TGTGCCAGCACCGGGGACCAAGAGACCCAGTACTTC. It codes for CASTGDQETQYF.

The table lists this clonotype with many counts. This sequence joins TRBV7-2 and TRBJ2-7, with 10 nucleotides matching TRBD2. The V gene's germline CDR1 is SGHTA and CDR2 FQGNSA. The length of the CDR3 is 15 residues. The trim removed 2 bases at V and 4 bases at J, leaving 5 bases unmatched. In nucleotides, the CDR3 is TGTGCCAGCAGCTTAAACCCTAGCGGGAGTTACGAGCAGTACTTC. Translating gives CASSLNPSGSYEQYF.

The V call is TRBV28, the J call TRBJ2-5, with 7 bases identical to TRBD1. This CDR3 has 15 residues. Per germline, CDR1 MDHEN and CDR2 SYDVKM. The V segment lost 2 bases and the J segment 11 bases; nucleotides outside the gene matches: 14. Written as DNA, the CDR3 is TGTGCCAGCAGTTTAAGGGACAGATACTACAATGAGCAGTACTTC. The encoded protein is CASSLRDRYYNEQYF.

The V call is TRBV7-2, the J call TRBJ2-3; D unresolved. Germline loops: CDR1 SGHTA, CDR2 FQGNSA. Trimming left V 1 base short and J 3 bases short, with 8 bases between. CDR3 size: 14 residues. The CDR3 coding sequence is TGTGCCAGCAGCTTAGAGGCTGTGACAGATACGCAGTATTTT. It yields the protein CASSLEAVTDTQYF.

The genes are TRBV7-8 and TRBJ2-5; D is ambiguous. Germline CDR1 and CDR2: SGHVS and FQNEAQ. V lost 6 bases and J 5 bases, leaving 13 bases between the germline ends. The CDR3 sequence is 13 residues long. The CDR3, as DNA: TGTGCCAGCAGGGTGGGGTTTTATGAGACCCAGTACTTC. Translated, it gives CASRVGFYETQYF.

The genes are TRBV12-3 or TRBV12-4 and TRBJ2-7; tentatively, D is TRBD1 (5 bases). The end of the DNA fits TRBJ1-2 better, so the J call may be wrong. The CDR3 loop spans 13 amino acids. The CDR3 spells CASSPGGGYGYTF. The CDR3 nucleotides read TGTGCCAGCAGTCCCGGGGGGGGCTATGGCTACACCTTC.

As regards this clonotype: The CDR3 does not close with the conserved phenylalanine or tryptophan, likely indicating a read error. The DNA is omitted, as the CDR3 cannot be located on it reliably, and the CDR3 follows TCRdb's listing. The chain carries TRBV7-6 and TRBJ2-6; the table gives TRBD2 as D, unverified against the DNA. Germline CDR1 and CDR2: SGHVS and FNYEAQ. The CDR3 sequence runs 15 residues, both termini included. CDR3 loop: CASSLVGNSPLHFGA.

The chain uses TRBV27 and TRBJ2-1; 9 bases align to TRBD1. The better agreement between TRBJ2-7 and the DNA end casts doubt on the J call. The CDR3 has 13 amino acids. Germline V gene data show CDR1 as MNHEY and CDR2 as SMNVEV (reference sequence). As DNA, the CDR3 is TGTGCCAGCAGTTTGGACAGGGGCTACGAGCAGTACTTC. Translated, it gives CASSLDRGYEQYF.

The rearrangement links TRBV27 to TRBJ2-5; TRBD2 aligns across 10 bases. The CDR3 consists of 16 residues. Per the germline V gene, CDR1 is MNHEY and CDR2 is SMNVEV (reference sequence). Trimming took 3 bases from V and 11 from J; bases not matched to a gene: 15. CDR3 protein: CASSFLAGVTYNEQYF. The CDR3 coding sequence is TGTGCCAGCAGTTTTCTAGCGGGAGTGACCTACAATGAGCAGTACTTC.

This clonotype is medium-sized (0.01 to 0.1%) in the sample. The V call is TRBV7-9, the J call TRBJ1-5, with 9 nucleotides matching TRBD1. This CDR3 contains 14 residues. Unmatched junction bases numbered 4, after V lost 3 bases and J lost 7 bases. Germline-derived CDR1 and CDR2 are SEHNR and FQNEAQ (reference sequence). CDR3 residues: CASSFGTGKQPQHF. The CDR3, as DNA: TGTGCCAGCAGCTTTGGGACAGGGAAACAGCCCCAGCATTTT.

The chain links TRBV7-6 to TRBJ2-3; TRBD2 aligns across 7 bases. The CDR3 length is 14 residues. Germline-derived CDR1 and CDR2 are SGHVS and FNYEAQ. J was trimmed by 0 bases and V by 4 bases; bases with no gene match: 1. The CDR3: CASSSSGSTDTQYF. The CDR3 nucleotides are TGTGCCAGCAGCTCTAGCGGAAGCACAGATACGCAGTATTTT.

The chain carries TRBV6-1 and TRBJ2-7, with no clear D. The end of the DNA aligns better with TRBJ2-4, so the J call may be wrong. The CDR3 totals 16 residues. The germline gives CDR1 MNHNS, CDR2 SASEGT. CDR3: CASSEKVTLAKNIQYF. CDR3 DNA: TGTGCCAGCAGTGAAAAAGTGACCCTAGCCAAAAACATTCAGTACTTC.

In its sample, this clonotype was seen once. At one end, the junction sequence differs from germline, possibly due to a read error. The chain is built from TRBV10-3 and TRBJ2-3, with 9 positions matching TRBD2. The germline V gene encodes CDR1 ENHRY and CDR2 SYGVKD. This CDR3 comprises 13 residues. The CDR3, as DNA: TGTGCCATCAGACCCGGGACTAGCCACGACCCGTACTTC. Translated, it gives CAIRPGTSHDPYF.

J is TRBJ2-5 and V is TRBV2, with a weak D call TRBD1 (5 bases). The J call may be mistaken, given a closer DNA end match to TRBJ2-1. The germline V gene has CDR1 SNHLY and CDR2 FYNNEI. The CDR3 loop spans 15 amino acids. CDR3 sequence (DNA): TGTGCCAGCAGTGAAGCGCTTTGGGCAGGGAATGAGCAGTTCTTC. Amino acid sequence: CASSEALWAGNEQFF.

The V gene is TRBV28, the J gene TRBJ2-5, with a possible D match to TRBD2 (6 bases). The V end lost 5 bases, the J end lost 5 bases, and 18 bases lay between the germline ends. Looked up from germline, CDR1 is MDHEN and CDR2 is SYDVKM. There are 15 residues in the CDR3. CDR3 region: CASSAMGGSLETQYF. Here the CDR3 DNA reads TGTGCCAGCAGTGCTATGGGGGGATCTTTGGAGACCCAGTACTTC.

V gene TRBV7-2 combines with J gene TRBJ2-5; 7 positions match TRBD2. This CDR3 is 14 amino acids long. In germline, CDR1 is SGHTA, CDR2 FQGNSA. V gave up 5 bases and J gave up 11 bases; unmatched junction bases: 14. This chain's CDR3 is CASSPRGGMNEQYF. CDR3 nucleotide sequence: TGTGCCAGCAGCCCCCGCGGGGGAATGAATGAGCAGTACTTC. Combining the CDR3 with reference TRBV7-2 and TRBJ2-5 gives the whole variable domain GAGVSQSPSNKVTEKGKDVELRCDPISGHTALYWYRQSLGQGLEFLIYFQGNSAPDKSGLPSDRFSAERTGGSVSTLTIQRTQQEDSAVYLCASSPRGGMNEQYFGPGTRLLVL.

This clonotype was counted many times. This chain connects TRBV27 to TRBJ2-5; possible D gene TRBD1, 7 bases. CDR1 MNHEY and CDR2 SMNVEV come from the germline V gene (reference sequence). The CDR3 contains 16 residues. V was pared by 5 bases and J by 4 bases, with 20 bases between. The CDR3 bases are TGTGCCAGCAGTAGCCTACAGGGGAGGCGGGGAGAGACCCAGTACTTC. This codes for CASSSLQGRRGETQYF.

This clonotype was seen only once. The DNA is omitted, as the CDR3 cannot be located on it reliably, and the CDR3 follows TCRdb's listing. The chain has TRBV7-5 and TRBJ2-7. TRBV7-5 is a recognized pseudogene. 19 amino acids form the CDR3, both terminal residues included. The CDR3 protein is CISVPEAKQRDVGTYEQYF.

The chain is built from TRBV7-2 and TRBJ2-3; TRBD2 might be the D (6 bases). Germline CDR1 and CDR2: SGHTA and FQGNSA. CDR3 length: 14 residues. The germline V and J ends were trimmed by 4 bases and 2 bases, with 10 bases remaining between them. The CDR3: CASSYRTNTDTQYF. For the CDR3, the DNA is TGTGCCAGCAGCTACAGGACTAACACAGATACGCAGTATTTT.

Turning to this clonotype: It is likely a read error, because the conserved phenylalanine at the end of the CDR3 is missing. The DNA is omitted, as the CDR3 cannot be located on it reliably, and the CDR3 follows TCRdb's listing. The chain joins TRBV28 to TRBJ2-7; the D call in the table, TRBD1, was not verified against the DNA. Inclusive of both ends, the CDR3 amounts to 15 amino acids. Germline lookup yields CDR1 MDHEN and CDR2 SYDVKM. Here the CDR3 reads CASRGQGRSGYTFGS.

This clonotype was detected ten times or more. The chain carries TRBV19 and TRBJ1-1; 7 nucleotides line up with TRBD1. In germline, CDR1 is LNHDA, CDR2 SQIVND (reference sequence). CDR3 size: 12 residues. The V segment lost 5 bases and the J segment 8 bases; nucleotides outside the gene matches: 5. The CDR3 coding sequence is TGTGCCAGTAGTCGACAGGGATTAGAAGCTTTCTTT. It yields the protein CASSRQGLEAFF.

V and J are TRBV2 and TRBJ2-5; 12 nucleotides agree with TRBD2. CDR3 length equals 17 residues. Per germline, CDR1 SNHLY and CDR2 FYNNEI. The trim removed 2 bases at V and 5 bases at J, leaving 9 bases unmatched. The CDR3 nucleotides are TGTGCCAGCAGTGAATCTGGCCGGACTAGCGGGAAGGAGACCCAGTACTTC. This translates into CASSESGRTSGKETQYF. Filled out from reference TRBV2 and TRBJ2-5, the complete variable domain reads EPEVTQTPSHQVTQMGQEVILRCVPISNHLYFYWYRQILGQKVEFLVSFYNNEISEKSEIFDDQFSVERPDGSNFTLKIRSTKLEDSAMYFCASSESGRTSGKETQYFGPGTRLLVL.